Below are 31 T cell receptor beta chains sequenced from a single sample in a study of cytomegalovirus exposure and HLA in healthy donors. The PCR used 60 Vbeta and 13 Jbeta primers. Measured with immunoSEQ multiplex PCR; TCRdb has only the in-frame clones, and not every one. Among about 41,000 clones listed, approximately 84% were seen once. Sequencing was carried out using PBMCs. Every receptor here comes from a man aged 50-59 years in good health and CMV-seronegative.

This clone showed up just once. This sequence joins TRBV5-1 and TRBJ2-5, with 8 bases that match TRBD1. TRBJ2-7 explains the end of the DNA better; the J call may be wrong. CDR1 and CDR2 from the germline V gene are SGHRS and YFSETQ. There are 13 residues in the CDR3. DNA of the CDR3: TGCGCCAGCAGCTCAGGGGGCTGGGGCGAGCAGTACTTC. Translated, it gives CASSSGGWGEQYF.

The V gene is TRBV11-2, the J gene TRBJ2-5; 7 nucleotides align to TRBD2. The V segment lost 1 base and the J segment 4 bases; nucleotides outside the gene matches: 6. The CDR3 totals 15 residues. Germline V CDR1 and CDR2: SGHAT, FQNNGV. This chain's CDR3 is CASSLGAGVGETQYF. The DNA of the CDR3 is TGTGCCAGCAGCTTAGGGGCGGGGGTCGGAGAGACCCAGTACTTC.

This rearrangement joins TRBV5-1 to TRBJ1-1, with 9 bases aligning to TRBD1. Germline V gene sequence: CDR1 SGHRS, CDR2 YFSETQ. The CDR3 loop spans 14 amino acids. V was pared by 3 bases and J by 5 bases, with 5 bases of the junction left unmatched. CDR3 DNA: TGCGCCAGCAGCTATACAGGGGGCAAGACTGAAGCTTTCTTT. Translated: CASSYTGGKTEAFF.

This rearrangement joins TRBV28 to TRBJ1-5; TRBD1 might be the D (5 bases). Germline V CDR1 and CDR2: MDHEN, SYDVKM. Deletions cut 10 bases from V and 5 bases from J, with 21 bases between. CDR3 length equals 15 residues. The CDR3 loop reads CATSPAQGGYQPQHF. CDR3 DNA sequence: TGTGCCACCTCCCCTGCGCAGGGTGGTTATCAGCCCCAGCATTTT.

The rearrangement links TRBV20-1 to TRBJ1-2; D is unclear. Trimming left V 3 bases short and J 4 bases short, with 6 bases between. The CDR3 has 11 amino acids. Per germline, CDR1 DFQATT and CDR2 SNEGSKA (reference sequence). CDR3 DNA: TGCAGTGCTAGTTCGGGCTATGGCTACACCTTC. It is translated as CSASSGYGYTF.

This rearrangement joins TRBV6-1 to TRBJ2-1; 7 bases fit TRBD2. The V gene's germline CDR1 is MNHNS and CDR2 SASEGT. V shed 2 bases and J 8 bases; nucleotides not matched to a gene: 9. CDR3 length: 15 amino acids. The CDR3 coding sequence is TGTGCCAGCAGTGAATCGGGGGGTCCAGTCGATGAGCAGTTCTTC. Protein product: CASSESGGPVDEQFF.

CDR3 loop: CASSQGWEGYAEAFF. Here the CDR3 DNA reads TGTGCCAGCAGCCAGGGGTGGGAGGGTTACGCTGAAGCTTTCTTT. V usage is TRBV14 and J usage is TRBJ1-1; D is undetermined. V was clipped by 3 bases and J by 6 bases, with 17 bases between them. The CDR3 is 15 residues long. Germline-derived CDR1 and CDR2 are SGHDN and FVKESK.

This sequence joins TRBV23-1 and TRBJ2-4; 8 nucleotides match TRBD1. TRBV23-1 is placed among ORFs of uncertain function. V lost 8 bases to trimming and J lost 3 bases; unmatched junction nucleotides: 18. The CDR3 consists of 18 residues. CDR3 region: CASGRQGSPPGVKNIQYF. For the CDR3, the DNA is TGCGCCAGCGGCCGACAGGGGAGTCCGCCGGGAGTCAAAAACATTCAGTACTTC.

V and J are TRBV9 and TRBJ2-1, with no clear D. Germline V gene sequence: CDR1 SGDLS, CDR2 YYNGEE. CDR3 length: 14 residues. With 3 bases removed from V and 5 bases from J, the gap between germline ends came to 12 bases. CDR3 bases: TGTGCCAGCAGCGAGACTCGCCGAGACAATGAGCAGTTCTTC. Residues: CASSETRRDNEQFF.

This rearrangement joins TRBV21-1 to TRBJ1-4; TRBD1 is taken as the D call from the table, unchecked against the DNA. TRBV21-1 is classified as a pseudogene. This CDR3 contains 18 residues. The CDR3 sequence: CASSKWRRGQAIDEKLFF. CDR3 bases: TGTGCCAGCAGCAAATGGAGGCGAGGACAGGCGATTGATGAAAAACTGTTTTTT.

V gene TRBV7-8 combines with J gene TRBJ2-2; 10 nucleotides align to TRBD1. This CDR3 comprises 17 residues. Trimming cost V 0 bases and J 4 bases; bases outside gene matches: 5. Germline V gene sequence: CDR1 SGHVS, CDR2 FQNEAQ. The CDR3 here is CASSLAFGTGVTGELFF. CDR3 sequence (DNA): TGTGCCAGCAGCTTAGCTTTCGGGACAGGGGTCACCGGGGAGCTGTTTTTT.

This clone appeared once. This chain links TRBV30 with TRBJ2-4, with D possibly matching TRBD2 (6 bases). CDR3 length: 15 amino acids. Per the germline V gene, CDR1 is GTSNPN and CDR2 is SVGIG (reference sequence). V was clipped by 7 bases and J by 6 bases, with 22 bases between them. For the CDR3, the DNA is TGTGCCTCGGGGGTCCGGGCAGGGTCAAGAAACATTCAGTACTTC. Translation: CASGVRAGSRNIQYF.

This sequence joins TRBV1 and TRBJ2-1; the table assigns TRBD2, which was not confirmed against the DNA. TRBV1 is reported as a pseudogene. The CDR3 spans 13 residues. The CDR3 loop is CNPLAGAYNEQFF. The CDR3 bases are TGCAACCCTCTAGCGGGGGCCTACAATGAGCAGTTCTTC.

The chain carries TRBV19 and TRBJ1-1; TRBD1 aligns across 7 bases. Germline CDR1 and CDR2: LNHDA and SQIVND (reference sequence). The trim removed 5 bases at V and 3 bases at J, leaving 3 bases unmatched. The CDR3 contains 13 residues. The CDR3 is CASSLQGYTEAFF. CDR3 nucleotides: TGTGCCAGTAGTCTACAGGGGTACACTGAAGCTTTCTTT.

The chain joins TRBV28 to TRBJ1-2, with 10 bases that match TRBD1. CDR1 is MDHEN, CDR2 SYDVKM, per germline. The junction had 16 bases not matched to a gene; V was cut back by 10 bases and J by 8 bases. This CDR3 region has 15 residues. The CDR3 is CATAFSGTGVGGYTF. CDR3 DNA: TGTGCCACCGCGTTTTCCGGGACAGGGGTCGGGGGCTACACCTTC.

This chain uses TRBV28 with TRBJ1-1; the D gene is possibly TRBD1 (5 bases). Germline values: CDR1 MDHEN, CDR2 SYDVKM. The germline V and J ends were trimmed by 8 bases and 0 bases, with 13 bases remaining between them. The length of the CDR3 is 14 residues. The CDR3: CASVSTGLNTEAFF. DNA for the CDR3: TGTGCCAGCGTATCCACAGGTTTGAACACTGAAGCTTTCTTT.

The chain couples TRBV5-1 to TRBJ2-2; D is perhaps TRBD1 (6 bases). The CDR3 loop spans 13 amino acids. The germline V gene encodes CDR1 SGHRS and CDR2 YFSETQ. The germline V and J ends were trimmed by 1 base and 5 bases, with 6 bases remaining between them. CDR3 nucleotides: TGCGCCAGCAGCTTGACAGGGACCGGGGAGCTGTTTTTT. It is translated as CASSLTGTGELFF.

This clone appeared a single time. The chain is built from TRBV6-5 and TRBJ1-4; no clear D gene. CDR1 is MNHEY, CDR2 SVGAGI, per germline. Trimming shortened V by 5 bases and J by 7 bases, and 11 bases separated the two germline ends. The CDR3 extends over 13 amino acids. The CDR3 spells CASSPDEGEKLFF. The CDR3 DNA is TGTGCCAGCAGTCCGGATGAGGGTGAAAAACTGTTTTTT.

This rearrangement joins TRBV7-3 to TRBJ2-3, with 14 bases identical to TRBD2. The ends lost 5 bases at V and 2 bases at J; junction bases unmatched: 3. The CDR3 contains 16 residues. Looked up from germline, CDR1 is SGHTA and CDR2 is FQGTGA. CDR3 protein: CASSKGLAGVTDTQYF. The CDR3 bases are TGTGCCAGCAGCAAGGGACTAGCGGGAGTCACAGATACGCAGTATTTT.

The gene calls are TRBV6-5 and TRBJ2-2; weak D call: TRBD1 (5 bases). Trimming took off 3 bases at V and 2 bases at J, with 7 bases between the two ends. CDR1 MNHEY and CDR2 SVGAGI come from the germline V gene. This CDR3 has 14 amino acids. In nucleotides, the CDR3 is TGTGCCAGCAGTTATGGGGCTAACACCGGGGAGCTGTTTTTT. The encoded protein is CASSYGANTGELFF.

The rearrangement uses TRBV25-1 and TRBJ1-2; D is undetermined. The germline V gene has CDR1 MGHDK and CDR2 SYGVNS. The CDR3 is 16 amino acids. The germline V and J ends were trimmed by 7 bases and 4 bases, with 22 bases remaining between them. This chain's CDR3 is CASKASGIPGGYGYTF. CDR3 sequence (DNA): TGTGCCAGCAAGGCTAGCGGCATCCCGGGCGGCTATGGCTACACCTTC.

This chain links TRBV4-1 with TRBJ1-5; maybe TRBD1 (5 bases). Germline V CDR1 and CDR2: MGHRA, YSYEKL. V was clipped by 0 bases and J by 6 bases, with 12 bases between them. The CDR3 runs to 15 residues. The CDR3 here is CASSQDGGGTQPQHF. The CDR3 DNA sequence: TGCGCCAGCAGCCAAGATGGGGGAGGTACTCAGCCCCAGCATTTT.

The chain links TRBV27 to TRBJ1-4; 9 bases align to TRBD1. Germline V gives CDR1 MNHEY, CDR2 SMNVEV (reference sequence). The length of the CDR3 is 15 residues. The ends lost 5 bases at V and 8 bases at J; junction bases unmatched: 9. The CDR3 sequence is CASSTTDRGWEKLFF. CDR3 sequence (DNA): TGTGCCAGCAGTACCACGGACAGGGGTTGGGAAAAACTGTTTTTT.

The chain links TRBV18 to TRBJ2-1; 7 positions agree with TRBD2. The CDR3 totals 17 residues. Germline V CDR1 and CDR2: KGHSH, LQKENI. J was trimmed by 5 bases and V by 6 bases; bases with no gene match: 16. As DNA, the CDR3 is TGTGCCAGCTCCCTCCGAGGACTAGTTATAAACCACAATGAGCAGTTCTTC. Protein: CASSLRGLVINHNEQFF.

This chain joins TRBV7-2 and TRBJ1-1; weak D call: TRBD1 (6 bases). The germline V gene encodes CDR1 SGHTA and CDR2 FQGNSA. The CDR3 is 12 amino acids. The V gene lost 3 bases and the J gene lost 9 bases, with 11 bases spanning the gap. The CDR3 loop reads CASSFSDSQAFF. The CDR3 coding sequence is TGTGCCAGCAGCTTCTCGGACAGTCAAGCTTTCTTT.

The CDR3 spells CASSLEIGRLFF. CDR3 in DNA: TGTGCCAGCAGCTTAGAAATAGGGAGGCTGTTTTTT. The V and J genes are TRBV7-2 and TRBJ1-4; D gene uncertain. Germline values: CDR1 SGHTA, CDR2 FQGNSA. The V end lost 1 base, the J end lost 14 bases, and 11 bases lay between the germline ends. This CDR3 region has 12 residues.

The CDR3 DNA is TGTGCCAGCAGCCAAGTCGGGGTAAGCGAGCAGTACTTC. Translated, it gives CASSQVGVSEQYF. The chain is built from TRBV14 and TRBJ2-7, with a possible D match to TRBD2 (5 bases). The germline V gene encodes CDR1 SGHDN and CDR2 FVKESK. The V end lost 1 base, the J end lost 6 bases, and 10 bases lay between the germline ends. The length of the CDR3 is 13 residues.

The chain recombines TRBV5-1 with TRBJ2-3; D uncertain. Germline V gene lookup returns CDR1 SGHRS and CDR2 YFSETQ. V was shortened by 0 bases and J by 2 bases, with 10 bases between the two germline ends. The CDR3 runs to 15 residues. The CDR3 DNA is TGCGCCAGCAGCTTGGTTAACAGACCCACAGATACGCAGTATTTT. Amino acids: CASSLVNRPTDTQYF.

The V call is TRBV5-6, the J call TRBJ2-3; 11 bases match TRBD2. The V and J ends lost 4 bases and 6 bases, in that order; junction bases with no gene match: 4. This CDR3 spans 14 amino acids. Germline V CDR1 and CDR2: SGHDT, YYEEEE. CDR3 nucleotides: TGTGCCAGCAGCGTAGCGGGGGGGCCCGATACGCAGTATTTT. It is translated as CASSVAGGPDTQYF.

This clone was counted only a few times. The chain uses TRBV19 and TRBJ2-7; D is possibly TRBD1 (6 bases). V lost 5 bases to trimming and J lost 0 bases, with 14 bases between them. The V gene's germline CDR1 is LNHDA and CDR2 SQIVND (reference sequence). There are 15 residues in the CDR3. CDR3 loop: CASSSPGHSSYEQYF. The CDR3 DNA reads as TGTGCCAGTAGTTCGCCGGGACATAGCTCCTACGAGCAGTACTTC.

This clone was seen only a few times. The junction shows a germline mismatch at one end, possibly a read error. The chain recombines TRBV7-7 with TRBJ2-5, with a tentative D call TRBD2 (5 bases). The CDR3 extends over 12 amino acids. Germline V gene data show CDR1 as SSHAT and CDR2 as FNYEAQ (reference sequence). CDR3 in DNA: TGTGCTAGCAAGGACTTCCAAGAGACCCAGTACTTC. It yields the protein CASKDFQETQYF.